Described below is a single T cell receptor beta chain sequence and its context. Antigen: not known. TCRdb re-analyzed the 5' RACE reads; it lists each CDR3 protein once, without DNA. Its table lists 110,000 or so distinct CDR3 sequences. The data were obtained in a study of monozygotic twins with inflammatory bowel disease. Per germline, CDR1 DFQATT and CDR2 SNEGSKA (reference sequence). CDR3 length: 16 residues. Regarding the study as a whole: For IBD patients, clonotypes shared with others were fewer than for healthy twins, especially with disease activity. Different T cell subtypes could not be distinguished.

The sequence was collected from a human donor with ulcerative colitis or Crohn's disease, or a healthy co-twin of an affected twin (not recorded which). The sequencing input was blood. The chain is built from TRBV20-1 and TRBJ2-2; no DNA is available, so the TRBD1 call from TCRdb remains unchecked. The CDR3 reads CSARHGQDGDTGELFF.